This T cell receptor (beta chain) was identified during a study of OX40 agonist ivuxolimab in advanced cancers. As for the study in general: Patients were dosed with the agonistic anti-OX40 (CD134) antibody ivuxolimab.

To note about this clone: Its antigen is unidentified.

This CDR3 comprises 18 residues. Germline-derived CDR1 and CDR2 are MNHNS and SASEGT. With 1 base clipped from V and 5 bases from J, the junction kept 9 bases outside the gene matches. Here immunoSEQ multiplex PCR was the method, and the copy in TCRdb shows in-frame clones only, minus some. The sample carries about 64,000 clones, just under 85% recorded once. General study findings and limits: Nonresponders, in some cases, also had low normalized T-cell clonal expansion. Expanded clones were, on average, more numerous in CD8+ T cells than in CD4+.

This clonotype was sampled from an adult with an advanced solid tumor such as melanoma, head and neck, liver or kidney cancer. The rearrangement links TRBV6-1 to TRBJ2-5; 14 positions match TRBD2. Sequences were derived from CD4+ or CD8+ T cells sorted from blood, sampled in a trial of the OX40 agonist ivuxolimab. CDR3: CASSEGRTSGRSTETQYF. CDR3 sequence (DNA): TGTGCCAGCAGTGAAGGACGGACTAGCGGGAGGTCGACGGAGACCCAGTACTTC.